A single sample is the source of the 8 T cell receptor beta chains below, sequenced in a study of breast tumors, draining lymph nodes, adjacent tissues. Axillary draining lymph nodes of breast cancer patients supplied the node samples. In TCRdb, the multiplex PCR reads were re-called with MiXCR into one record per CDR3 protein. The sample yields approximately 280,000 distinct CDR3 sequences, roughly 31% seen once. Material for sequencing was axillary lymph node tissue. These receptor sequences come from a female donor with breast cancer. Some clones in this sample may be carry-over from other donors' samples.

Notes on this clonotype: A much larger clonotype is one base distant, so this may be a read error. V is TRBV19 and J is TRBJ2-7; no clear D. The ends were cut back, 4 bases at V and 6 bases at J, with 16 bases in the middle. Germline CDR1 reads LNHDA; CDR2 reads SQIVND (reference sequence). This CDR3 is built from 14 residues. The CDR3 loop reads CASSRTLVRVEQYF. CDR3 bases: TGTGCCAGTAGTAGAACATTGGTTCGGGTCGAGCAGTACTTC. The full variable domain, with the rest looked up from reference TRBV19 and TRBJ2-7, is DGGITQSPKYLFRKEGQNVTLSCEQNLNHDAMYWYRQDPGQGLRLIYYSQIVNDFQKGDIAEGYSVSREKKESFPLTVTSAQKNPTAFYLCASSRTLVRVEQYFGPGTRLTVT.

This rearrangement joins TRBV15 to TRBJ2-1; D remains ambiguous. The V gene lost 3 bases and the J gene lost 4 bases, with 13 bases spanning the gap. CDR3 length: 15 residues. CDR1 is LNHNV, CDR2 YYDKDF, per germline (reference sequence). CDR3 nucleotides: TGTGCCACCAGCAGTAGACTCGCGGCTTACAATGAGCAGTTCTTC. Translation gives CATSSRLAAYNEQFF.

In this sample, this clonotype turned up many times. This chain connects TRBV12-3 or TRBV12-4 to TRBJ1-2; 9 nucleotides line up with TRBD1. J lost 5 bases, V lost 5 bases, and 6 bases had no gene match. The CDR3 has 14 residues. The CDR3 sequence: CASSRTGVGYGYTF. The CDR3 DNA reads TGTGCCAGCAGTAGGACAGGGGTAGGGTATGGCTACACCTTC.

This clonotype has a count of ten or more. The chain carries TRBV19 and TRBJ2-7; 9 nucleotides line up with TRBD1. V was clipped by 3 bases and J by 4 bases; unmatched bases: 7. Germline values: CDR1 LNHDA, CDR2 SQIVND (reference sequence). This CDR3 is 15 amino acids long. The CDR3, as DNA: TGTGCCAGTAGTATCCGCCGGGACAGGGATTACGAGCAGTACTTC. It codes for CASSIRRDRDYEQYF.

A note on this clonotype: At one of its ends the junction is not consistent with the germline gene, which may arise from a read error. The chain couples TRBV5-1 to TRBJ2-1; D may be TRBD1 or TRBD2 (6 bases each). The CDR3 extends over 16 amino acids. Germline-derived CDR1 and CDR2 are SGHRS and YFSETQ. In DNA, the CDR3 is TGCGCCAGCAGCTTGGCGGGGGCGAGCCCCTACAATGAGCAGCCCTTC. Translated, it gives CASSLAGASPYNEQPF.

The V call is TRBV7-2, the J call TRBJ2-2; 12 positions agree with TRBD2. V was clipped by 3 bases and J by 4 bases; unmatched bases: 6. From germline, CDR1 is SGHTA and CDR2 FQGNSA. The CDR3 has 17 amino acids. The CDR3 DNA reads as TGTGCCAGCAGCTTGTTCCTAGCGGGAGGGACCACCGGGGAGCTGTTTTTT. Translated, it gives CASSLFLAGGTTGELFF.

This clonotype was observed many times. This chain links TRBV14 with TRBJ2-5; D uncertain. The V gene's germline CDR1 is SGHDN and CDR2 FVKESK. The CDR3 loop spans 14 amino acids. Trimming left V 6 bases short and J 5 bases short, with 16 bases between. CDR3 DNA sequence: TGTGCCAGCAGTTTCACAGATTCTTTGGAGACCCAGTACTTC. This encodes CASSFTDSLETQYF.

This clonotype was observed many times. V and J are TRBV7-8 and TRBJ2-3; D remains ambiguous. Per germline, CDR1 SGHVS and CDR2 FQNEAQ. The CDR3 runs to 12 residues. Trimming stripped 5 bases from V and 6 bases from J, with 9 bases between. Here the CDR3 DNA reads TGTGCCAGCAGCCTTACGGTGGATACGCAGTATTTT. Translating gives CASSLTVDTQYF.